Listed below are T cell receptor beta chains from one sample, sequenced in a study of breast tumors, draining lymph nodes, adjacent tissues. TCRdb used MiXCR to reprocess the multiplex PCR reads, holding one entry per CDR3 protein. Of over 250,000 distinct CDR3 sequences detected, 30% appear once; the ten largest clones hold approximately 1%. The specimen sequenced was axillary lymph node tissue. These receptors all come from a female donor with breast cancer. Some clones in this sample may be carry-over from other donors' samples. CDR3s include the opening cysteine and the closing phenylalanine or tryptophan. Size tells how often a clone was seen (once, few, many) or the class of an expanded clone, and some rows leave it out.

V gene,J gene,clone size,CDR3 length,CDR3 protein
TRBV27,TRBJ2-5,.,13,CASSSLAGETQYF
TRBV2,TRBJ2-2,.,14,CARQGARGTGELFF
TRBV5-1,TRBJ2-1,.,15,CASSIRQGPYNEQFF
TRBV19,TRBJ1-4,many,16,CASSITRSATNEKLFF
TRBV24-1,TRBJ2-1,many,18,CATSAARGMGSSYNEQFF
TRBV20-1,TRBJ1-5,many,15,CSARASGGARQPQHF
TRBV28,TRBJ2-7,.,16,CASTPTGDRPSYEQYF
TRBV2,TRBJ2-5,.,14,CASSQTGGSGTQYF
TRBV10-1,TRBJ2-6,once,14,CASGDDSGANVLTF
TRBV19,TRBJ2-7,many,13,CASSVGQGYEQYF
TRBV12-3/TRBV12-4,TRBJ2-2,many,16,CASSLISGGSTGELFF
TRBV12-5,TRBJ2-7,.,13,CASGTSGIGEQYF
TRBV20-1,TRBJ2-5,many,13,CSAKGLNQETQYF
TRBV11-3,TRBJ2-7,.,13,CASSLDETSEQYF
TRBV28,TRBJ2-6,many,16,CASSFDVGAGANVLTF
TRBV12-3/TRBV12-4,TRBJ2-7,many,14,CASSFGGRDYEQYF
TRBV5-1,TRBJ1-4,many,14,CASSSGQGNEKLFF
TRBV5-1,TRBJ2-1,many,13,CASSPTGGTEQFF
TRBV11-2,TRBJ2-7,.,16,CASSFSASGSFYEQYF
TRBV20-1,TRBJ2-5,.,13,CSARRRGGEAQYF